This T cell receptor beta chain was sequenced in a study of blood T cell repertoires in COVID-19. Study-wide background: The study drew acute and convalescent COVID-19 samples from the United States, Italy and Spain. The cDNA or gDNA used as material had been derived from T cells, B-cell-depleted T cells, or PBMCs.

The CDR3 has 13 amino acids. Germline CDR1 is LNHDA and CDR2 is SQIVND (reference sequence). V was clipped by 10 bases and J by 6 bases; unmatched bases: 6. How the authors handled the data: Nucleated cell number was recorded as an estimate derived from reference gene primer amplification. TCRdb keeps only in-frame clones here, not all; method: immunoSEQ multiplex PCR. The V and J calls and clone size are taken from that table; D and trimming were inferred from the DNA. The table shows about 70,000 clones, with 85% to 90% occurring only once. V usage is TRBV19 and J usage is TRBJ1-4; 9 bases are shared with TRBD1. The receptor was isolated from a human donor in a cohort sampled during active COVID-19. The sequencing input was peripheral blood. The CDR3 sequence is CATYGTGYEKLFF. The CDR3 nucleotides are TGTGCCACCTACGGGACAGGGTATGAAAAACTGTTTTTT.